The sequence of this TCR beta chain was determined in a study of early T cells in non-severe SARS-CoV-2 infection (dated by TCRdb to the early 2020s). Broadly, across the study: Because TCR sequencing relied on bulk RNA taken from unsorted whole blood, pairing of alpha and beta chains was not possible.

This clonotype appeared once. Its antigen is not yet known. Per-nucleotide qualities are absent, and no much larger clonotype sits a single base away. Resting on one read, the evidence is weak. Set within a cohort of healthcare workers in London, UK, this nested case-control study involved weekly PCR testing of nasopharyngeal swabs along with blood sampling. Healthcare workers were recruited between 23 and 31 March 2020, during the week of the UK lockdown, and were followed weekly for up to about 16 weeks. The CDR1 and CDR2 encoded by the germline V gene are SGHTS and YDEGEE. Trimming removed 4 bases from V and 2 bases from J, leaving 14 bases between the germline ends. There are 15 amino acids in the CDR3, from cysteine to phenylalanine inclusive. This entry keeps only the CDR3 DNA: 45 bases, framed from base 1. The library was made by 5' RACE. Instrument used: NextSeq 500. Unique molecular identifiers were attached to individual cDNA molecules in the TCR library protocol so that sequencing error and PCR bias could be corrected. Both TCR alpha and beta chains were sequenced, and tight co-correlation was observed between alpha and beta sequence abundances in each sample. From the authors' description of their analysis: Decombinator V4 was used to perform V gene, J gene and CDR3 annotation of TCR sequences. Expanded TCRs were defined as changing significantly between any two time points under a Poisson model with p below 0.0001. TCR abundances were normalised to the total number of TCRs sequenced in each sample and reported as counts per million. TRAV1-2 paired with TRAJ12, TRAJ20 or TRAJ33 defined MAIT TCRs, while TRAV10 paired with TRAJ18 defined iNKT TCRs. VDJdb, accessed 1 November 2021, was searched for CMV, EBV and SARS-CoV-2 annotated TCRs, excluding TCRs annotated for multiple antigens. Using fastp at Q25 and MiXCR, TCRdb reprocessed the public reads and kept productive beta chains. Rows are unified per CDR3 protein, each entry keeping the most common DNA and genes. Clone size and V and J calls follow TCRdb, not the original study. This sample holds fewer than 100,000 distinct CDR3 sequences; approximately 11% were observed only once. The ten biggest clones cover about 4.8% of the sample.

What the authors observed across the whole study: Matching against VDJdb was skewed toward anti-spike CD8 responses, likely underestimated virus-specific expansions, and missed private and CD4 specificities.

Sequencing used whole blood. This chain is built from TRBV5-8 and TRBJ2-3; the D gene is perhaps TRBD1 or TRBD2, as each covers 5 bases. The clonotype comes from an adult who was a healthcare worker with PCR-confirmed SARS-CoV-2 infection or an uninfected control (not recorded which). The DNA sequence is as follows: TGTGCCAGCAGCCCAGAGGGGCCACTCACAGATACGCAGTATTTT. It codes for CASSPEGPLTDTQYF.